The sequence of this TCR beta chain was determined in a study of vaccination and CD4 T cells after COVID-19. Study context: The post-vaccine samples came a median about 70 days after dose two (range 14 to 241).

Germline V gene lookup returns CDR1 SEHNR and CDR2 FQNEAQ (reference sequence). The V end was cut by 2 bases, the J end by 0 bases, with 1 base between. This CDR3 contains 12 residues. Stated treatment: 10-day PBMC culture with coronavirus spike peptide pools or control peptides (ViraFEST assay). After expanding antigen-specific T cells with peptide pools, ViraFEST sequenced their TCRs. A few counts support this clonotype. Its target is unknown. The Oncomine TCR Beta short-read assay generated sequence data from the DNA of cultured CD4+ T cells. TCRdb analysed the PCR reads with MiXCR anew, one entry per CDR3 protein. The sample records more than 13,000 distinct CDR3 sequences, approximately 30% being singletons.

The sample taken for sequencing was cultured CD4+ T cells from blood. The source of this sequence is a human donor with COVID-19. The rearrangement links TRBV7-9 to TRBJ2-5; D unresolved. This CDR3 reads CASSLNQETQYF. Here the CDR3 DNA reads TGTGCCAGCAGCTTAAACCAAGAGACCCAGTACTTC.